This T cell receptor (beta chain) was profiled in a study of cytomegalovirus exposure and HLA in healthy donors. The overall study: The 500 to 850 first-cohort repertoires and the 130 or so validation repertoires shared the same platform, a later analysis reported.

The protocol was immunoSEQ multiplex PCR, while the TCRdb copy is restricted to in-frame clones and leaves out a portion. Altogether over 200,000 clones are present, less than 85% being singletons, with the ten largest covering 4.5% to 6%. V was pared by 2 bases and J by 7 bases, with 14 bases between. The germline CDR1 and CDR2 sequences are KGHSH and LQKENI. This CDR3 spans 14 amino acids. The sample holds one count of this clone. The antigen remains undetermined. The donors were members of the validation cohort, which comprised 90 to 150 subjects and was separate from the first cohort of 600 to 800 subjects. General study points: Investigators reported approximately 170 TCR beta chains as tied to cytomegalovirus. There were some public TCRs occurring in many donors, but most TCR sequences were rare.

This clonotype was sampled from a young woman in good health and CMV-seronegative. Sample: PBMCs. The rearrangement uses TRBV18 and TRBJ1-1; weak D call: TRBD1 (5 bases). Here the CDR3 reads CASSPGIKGDEAFF. The CDR3 DNA reads TGTGCCAGCTCACCAGGGATTAAAGGGGATGAAGCTTTCTTT.